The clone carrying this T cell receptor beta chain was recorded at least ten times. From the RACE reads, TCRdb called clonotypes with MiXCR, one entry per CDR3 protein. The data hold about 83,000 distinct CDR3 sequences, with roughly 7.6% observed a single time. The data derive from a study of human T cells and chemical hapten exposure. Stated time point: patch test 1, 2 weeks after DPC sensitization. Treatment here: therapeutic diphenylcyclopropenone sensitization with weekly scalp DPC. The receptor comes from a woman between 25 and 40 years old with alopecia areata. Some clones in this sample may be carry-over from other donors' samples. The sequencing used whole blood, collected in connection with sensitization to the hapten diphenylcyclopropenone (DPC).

The CDR3 sequence is CAWTPQPHRTGFNQPQHF. The CDR3 DNA reads as TGTGCCTGGACGCCCCAGCCCCATCGGACAGGGTTCAATCAGCCCCAGCATTTT. The chain employs TRBV30 and TRBJ1-5; 8 bases agree with TRBD1. Germline CDR1 is GTSNPN and CDR2 is SVGIG (reference sequence). This CDR3 region has 18 residues. V dropped 4 bases and J dropped 3; count of bases not matched to a gene: 17.